This passage covers 16 T cell receptor beta chains from one sample sequenced in a study of blood T cell repertoires in COVID-19. This table comes from immunoSEQ multiplex PCR, and its TCRdb copy is limited to in-frame clones, with some not included. The sample yields 30,000 to 40,000 clones, 70% to 90% seen once. The sample consisted of peripheral blood. The receptor source for this set is a human donor in a cohort sampled during active COVID-19.

J is TRBJ1-2 and V is TRBV6-4; D might be TRBD1 (6 bases). The CDR3 is 16 amino acids. Germline values: CDR1 MRHNA, CDR2 SNTAGT. V was shortened by 8 bases and J by 4 bases, with 23 bases between the two germline ends. CDR3 sequence (DNA): TGTGCCAGCCCAGGGCCCCCCCCCAGGGGAAGCTATGGCTACACCTTC. This translates into CASPGPPPRGSYGYTF.

The V gene is TRBV27, the J gene TRBJ2-7; 7 bases line up with TRBD1. The CDR3 has 16 residues. J was trimmed by 2 bases and V by 0 bases; bases with no gene match: 7. In germline, CDR1 is MNHEY, CDR2 SMNVEV (reference sequence). CDR3 in DNA: TGTGCCAGCAGTTTATCCCTGACAGGGCTAACCTACGAGCAGTACTTC. This codes for CASSLSLTGLTYEQYF.

The rearrangement joins TRBV29-1 to TRBJ2-6, with a weak D call TRBD1 (5 bases). From germline, CDR1 is SQVTM and CDR2 ANQGSEA. CDR3 length equals 15 residues. Between the trimmed V and J ends, which lost 3 bases and 0 bases, there was a span of 9 bases. The DNA of the CDR3 is TGCAGCGTTGAGGGGCCCGGCTCTGGGGCCAACGTCCTGACTTTC. Translating gives CSVEGPGSGANVLTF.

This chain connects TRBV10-3 to TRBJ2-3, with 10 nucleotides matching TRBD2. Germline V gene sequence: CDR1 ENHRY, CDR2 SYGVKD. The V and J ends lost 6 bases and 1 base, in that order; junction bases with no gene match: 7. The CDR3 extends over 16 amino acids. CDR3 in amino acids: CAIRAGLAGGTDTQYF. The CDR3 DNA is TGTGCCATCAGAGCGGGGCTAGCGGGGGGCACAGATACGCAGTATTTT.

The V and J genes are TRBV30 and TRBJ1-2; D perhaps matches TRBD1 (5 bases). With 1 base removed from V and 4 bases from J, the gap between germline ends came to 7 bases. The CDR3 spans 12 residues. Germline loops: CDR1 GTSNPN, CDR2 SVGIG (reference sequence). CDR3 coding DNA: TGTGCCTGGAGTGGGGGACTCTATGGCTACACCTTC. This sequence encodes CAWSGGLYGYTF.

A single count supports this clone. The V gene is TRBV28, the J gene TRBJ1-5, with 10 positions matching TRBD1. The germline V gene has CDR1 MDHEN and CDR2 SYDVKM. V lost 7 bases to trimming and J lost 6 bases; unmatched junction nucleotides: 9. The CDR3 sequence is 15 residues long. The CDR3, as DNA: TGTGCCAGCAATCCCCCGGGACAGGGGCCTCAGCCCCAGCATTTT. It codes for CASNPPGQGPQPQHF.

This chain joins TRBV5-1 and TRBJ2-1, with D hard to call. Per the germline V gene, CDR1 is SGHRS and CDR2 is YFSETQ. Trimming left V 3 bases short and J 7 bases short, with 11 bases between. CDR3 size: 13 residues. This chain's CDR3 is CASSYFGGNEQFF. The DNA for the CDR3 is TGCGCCAGCAGCTACTTCGGCGGTAATGAGCAGTTCTTC.

The chain is built from TRBV4-1 and TRBJ1-2, with D possibly TRBD1 on 6 matching bases. Trimming took 0 bases from V and 5 from J, leaving 13 bases between them. The CDR3 extends over 15 amino acids. Germline V gene data show CDR1 as MGHRA and CDR2 as YSYEKL. The CDR3 region is CASSQDRGRGYGYTF. CDR3 coding DNA: TGCGCCAGCAGCCAAGATAGAGGTAGGGGGTATGGCTACACCTTC.

The genes are TRBV7-6 and TRBJ2-7, with 11 bases that match TRBD2. Trimming took 5 bases from V and 2 from J; bases not matched to a gene: 5. Germline V gene data show CDR1 as SGHVS and CDR2 as FNYEAQ. There are 15 residues in the CDR3. The CDR3 is CASSTLAGAPYEQYF. The CDR3 DNA reads as TGTGCCAGCAGCACACTAGCGGGGGCCCCCTACGAGCAGTACTTC.

This chain uses TRBV4-2 with TRBJ2-3, with 9 bases identical to TRBD1. J was trimmed by 1 base and V by 3 bases; bases with no gene match: 8. The CDR3 covers 17 residues. In germline, CDR1 is LGHNA, CDR2 YNFKEQ. As DNA, the CDR3 is TGTGCCAGCAGCCATCTCACGGGGGACAGGGGCACAGATACGCAGTATTTT. It translates to CASSHLTGDRGTDTQYF.

The chain carries TRBV6-2 or TRBV6-3 and TRBJ2-5, with D maybe TRBD2 (5 bases). Germline-derived CDR1 and CDR2 are MNHEY and SVGEGT. V gave up 0 bases and J gave up 5 bases, with 16 bases separating them. The length of the CDR3 is 16 residues. The CDR3, as DNA: TGTGCCAGCAGTTACTCGAGTACAGCGGTTGTGGAGACCCAGTACTTC. Its protein product is CASSYSSTAVVETQYF.

V usage is TRBV5-4 and J usage is TRBJ2-1, with D maybe TRBD1 (5 bases). CDR1 SGHNT and CDR2 YYREEE come from the germline V gene (reference sequence). The CDR3 has 13 residues. V gave up 4 bases and J gave up 6 bases, with 11 bases separating them. The CDR3 DNA follows: TGTGCCAGCAGCCTACAGGCTAGCAATGAGCAGTTCTTC. Its protein product is CASSLQASNEQFF.

The chain has TRBV13 and TRBJ2-7; 8 bases map to TRBD1. This CDR3 is 15 amino acids long. Germline V gives CDR1 PRHDT, CDR2 FYEKMQ (reference sequence). With V trimmed by 3 bases and J by 3 bases, 7 bases remained unmatched. CDR3 DNA sequence: TGTGCCAGCAGCTTTAGTGGGACAGGTGTCTACGAGCAGTACTTC. It is translated as CASSFSGTGVYEQYF.

This clone has just a few counts. The chain carries TRBV27 and TRBJ1-5; possibly TRBD1 for D (6 bases). The V end was cut by 3 bases, the J end by 6 bases, with 12 bases between. CDR1 is MNHEY, CDR2 SMNVEV, per germline (reference sequence). The CDR3 extends over 14 amino acids. The CDR3 DNA reads TGTGCCAGCAGTTTGTTGGGGGCCGGTCAGCCCCAGCATTTT. It yields the protein CASSLLGAGQPQHF.

The chain recombines TRBV7-3 with TRBJ2-2, with 7 nucleotides matching TRBD1. The length of the CDR3 is 14 residues. V shed 6 bases, J shed 5 bases, and the junction held 6 bases outside the gene matches. Per germline, CDR1 SGHTA and CDR2 FQGTGA. This CDR3 reads CASRGDSGTGELFF. In nucleotides, the CDR3 is TGTGCCAGCAGGGGGGACAGCGGAACCGGGGAGCTGTTTTTT.

V is TRBV18 and J is TRBJ1-5; 8 bases map to TRBD1. This CDR3 region has 16 residues. The V gene end was trimmed by 2 bases and the J gene end by 3 bases; junction bases not matched to a gene: 6. CDR1 is KGHSH, CDR2 LQKENI, per germline. CDR3 bases: TGTGCCAGCTCACCATACAGGGGGGATTACAATCAGCCCCAGCATTTT. It translates to CASSPYRGDYNQPQHF.